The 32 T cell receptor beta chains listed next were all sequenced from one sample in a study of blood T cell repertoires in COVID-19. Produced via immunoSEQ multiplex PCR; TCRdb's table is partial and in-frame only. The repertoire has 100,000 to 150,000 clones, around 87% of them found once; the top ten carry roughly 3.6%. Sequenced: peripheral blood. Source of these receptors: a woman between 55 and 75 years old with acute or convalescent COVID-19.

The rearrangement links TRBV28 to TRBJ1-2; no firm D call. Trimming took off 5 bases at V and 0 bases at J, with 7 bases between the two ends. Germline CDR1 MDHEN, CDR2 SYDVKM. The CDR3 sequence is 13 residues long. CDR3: CASSLNSNYGYTF. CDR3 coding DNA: TGTGCCAGCAGTCTAAATTCTAACTATGGCTACACCTTC.

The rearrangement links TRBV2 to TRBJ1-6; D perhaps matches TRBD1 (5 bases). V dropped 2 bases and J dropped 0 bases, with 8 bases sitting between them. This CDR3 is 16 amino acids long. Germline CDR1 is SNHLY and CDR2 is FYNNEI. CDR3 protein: CASSERGSSYNSPLHF. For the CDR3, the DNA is TGTGCCAGCAGTGAACGGGGGAGCTCCTATAATTCACCCCTCCACTTT.

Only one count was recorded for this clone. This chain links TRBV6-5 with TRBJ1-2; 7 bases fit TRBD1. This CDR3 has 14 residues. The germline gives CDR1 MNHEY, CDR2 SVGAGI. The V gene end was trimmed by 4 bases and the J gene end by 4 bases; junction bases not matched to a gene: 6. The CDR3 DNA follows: TGTGCCAGCAGTTCCGCCGACAGGGTCTATGGCTACACCTTC. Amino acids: CASSSADRVYGYTF.

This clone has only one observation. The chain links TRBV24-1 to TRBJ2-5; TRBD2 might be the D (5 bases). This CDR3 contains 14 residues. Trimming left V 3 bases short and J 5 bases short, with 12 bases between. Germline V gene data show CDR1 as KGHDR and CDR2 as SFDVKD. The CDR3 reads CATSDRSRRETQYF. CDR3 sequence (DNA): TGTGCCACCAGTGATAGGAGCAGGAGGGAGACCCAGTACTTC.

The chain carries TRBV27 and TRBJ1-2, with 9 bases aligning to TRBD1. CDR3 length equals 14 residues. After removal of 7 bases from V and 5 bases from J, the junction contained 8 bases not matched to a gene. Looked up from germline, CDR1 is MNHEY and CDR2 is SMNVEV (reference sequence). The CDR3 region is CASKPGQGFYGYTF. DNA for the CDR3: TGTGCCAGCAAACCGGGACAGGGCTTTTATGGCTACACCTTC.

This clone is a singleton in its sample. CDR3 sequence: CASSRGLEEKLFF. In DNA form, the CDR3 reads TGTGCCTCTAGCAGGGGTTTGGAAGAAAAACTGTTTTTT. The genes are TRBV19 and TRBJ1-4, with D possibly being TRBD1 (6 bases). Germline V gene data show CDR1 as LNHDA and CDR2 as SQIVND (reference sequence). This CDR3 is built from 13 residues. With 11 bases removed from V and 8 bases from J, the gap between germline ends came to 18 bases. The full variable domain, with the rest looked up from reference TRBV19 and TRBJ1-4, is DGGITQSPKYLFRKEGQNVTLSCEQNLNHDAMYWYRQDPGQGLRLIYYSQIVNDFQKGDIAEGYSVSREKKESFPLTVTSAQKNPTAFYLCASSRGLEEKLFFGSGTQLSVL.

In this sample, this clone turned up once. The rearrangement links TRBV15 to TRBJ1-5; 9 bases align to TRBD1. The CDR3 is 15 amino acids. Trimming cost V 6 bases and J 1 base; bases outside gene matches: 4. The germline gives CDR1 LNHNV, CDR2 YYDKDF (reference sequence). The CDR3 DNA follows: TGTGCCACCAGTTGGGACAGGGTAAGCAATCAGCCCCAGCATTTT. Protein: CATSWDRVSNQPQHF.

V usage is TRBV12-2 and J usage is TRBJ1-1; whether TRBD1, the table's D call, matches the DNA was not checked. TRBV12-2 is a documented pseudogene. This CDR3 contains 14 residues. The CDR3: CASRSDSMNTEAFF. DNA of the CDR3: TGTGCAAGTCGTTCAGACAGCATGAACACTGAAGCTTTCTTT.

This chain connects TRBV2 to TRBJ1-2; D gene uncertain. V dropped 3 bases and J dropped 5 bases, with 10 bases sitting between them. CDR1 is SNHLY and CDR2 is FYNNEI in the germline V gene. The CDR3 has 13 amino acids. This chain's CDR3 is CASSDSPTYGYTF. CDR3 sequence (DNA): TGTGCCAGCAGTGATAGCCCGACTTATGGCTACACCTTC.

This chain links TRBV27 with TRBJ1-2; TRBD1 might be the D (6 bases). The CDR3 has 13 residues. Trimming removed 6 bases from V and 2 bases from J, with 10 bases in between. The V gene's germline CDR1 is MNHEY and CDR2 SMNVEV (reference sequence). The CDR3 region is CASSLTGNYGYTF. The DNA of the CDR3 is TGTGCCAGCAGCCTTACAGGGAACTATGGCTACACCTTC.

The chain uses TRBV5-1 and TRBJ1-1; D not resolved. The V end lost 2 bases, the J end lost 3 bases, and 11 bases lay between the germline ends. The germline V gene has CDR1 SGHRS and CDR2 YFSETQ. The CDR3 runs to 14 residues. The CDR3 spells CASSFPGLDTEAFF. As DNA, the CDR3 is TGCGCCAGCAGCTTTCCGGGGTTGGACACTGAAGCTTTCTTT.

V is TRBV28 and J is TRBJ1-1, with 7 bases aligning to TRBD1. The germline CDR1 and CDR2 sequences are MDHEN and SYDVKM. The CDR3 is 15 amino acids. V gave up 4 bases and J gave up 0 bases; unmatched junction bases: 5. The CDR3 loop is CASSSLDRMNTEAFF. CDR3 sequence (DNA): TGTGCCAGCAGTTCCCTGGACAGGATGAACACTGAAGCTTTCTTT.

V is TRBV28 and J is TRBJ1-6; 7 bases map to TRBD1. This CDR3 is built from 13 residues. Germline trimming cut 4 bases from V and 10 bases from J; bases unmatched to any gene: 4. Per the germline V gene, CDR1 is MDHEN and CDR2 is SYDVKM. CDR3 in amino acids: CASSSGGSSPLHF. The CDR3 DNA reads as TGTGCCAGCAGTTCAGGGGGGAGCTCACCCCTCCACTTT.

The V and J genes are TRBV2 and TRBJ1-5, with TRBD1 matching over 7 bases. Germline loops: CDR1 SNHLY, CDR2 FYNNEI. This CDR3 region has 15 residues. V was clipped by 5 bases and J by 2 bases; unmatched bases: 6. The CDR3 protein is CASSLGGSRNQPQHF. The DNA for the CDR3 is TGTGCCAGCAGTTTAGGGGGCAGTCGCAATCAGCCCCAGCATTTT.

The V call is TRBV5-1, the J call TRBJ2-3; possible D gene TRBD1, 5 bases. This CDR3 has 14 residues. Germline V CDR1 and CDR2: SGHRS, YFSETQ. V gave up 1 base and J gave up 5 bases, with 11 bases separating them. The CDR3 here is CASSLHGRGDTQYF. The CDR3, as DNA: TGCGCCAGCAGCTTGCACGGAAGGGGAGATACGCAGTATTTT.

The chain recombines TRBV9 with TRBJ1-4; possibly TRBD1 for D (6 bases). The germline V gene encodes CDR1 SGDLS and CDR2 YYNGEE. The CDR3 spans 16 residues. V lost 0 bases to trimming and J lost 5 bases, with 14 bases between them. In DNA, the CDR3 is TGTGCCAGCAGCGTAGTATCGGGGGGCGCGAATGAAAAACTGTTTTTT. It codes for CASSVVSGGANEKLFF.

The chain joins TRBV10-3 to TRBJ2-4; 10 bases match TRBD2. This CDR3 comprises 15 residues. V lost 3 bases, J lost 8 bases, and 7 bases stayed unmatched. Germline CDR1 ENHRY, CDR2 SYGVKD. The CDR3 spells CAISDSSGSGDIQYF. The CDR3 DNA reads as TGTGCCATCAGTGACTCTAGCGGGAGTGGAGACATTCAGTACTTC.

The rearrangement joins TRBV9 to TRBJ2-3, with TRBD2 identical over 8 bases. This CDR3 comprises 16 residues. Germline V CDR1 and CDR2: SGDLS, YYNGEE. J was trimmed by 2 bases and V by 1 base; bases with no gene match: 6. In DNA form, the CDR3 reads TGTGCCAGCAGCGTATTGAGCGGGAGAAACACAGATACGCAGTATTTT. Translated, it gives CASSVLSGRNTDTQYF.

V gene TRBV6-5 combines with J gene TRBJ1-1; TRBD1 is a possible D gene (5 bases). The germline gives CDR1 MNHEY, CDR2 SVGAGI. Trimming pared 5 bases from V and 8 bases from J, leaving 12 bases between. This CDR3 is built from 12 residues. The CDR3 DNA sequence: TGTGCCAGCAGTCCCCGGAGGGGAGAAGCTTTCTTT. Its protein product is CASSPRRGEAFF.

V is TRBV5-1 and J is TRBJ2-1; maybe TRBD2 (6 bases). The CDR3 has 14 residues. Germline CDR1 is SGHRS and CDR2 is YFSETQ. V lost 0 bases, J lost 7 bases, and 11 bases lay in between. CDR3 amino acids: CASSLGGLANEQFF. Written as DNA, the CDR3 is TGCGCCAGCAGCTTGGGTGGCCTAGCGAATGAGCAGTTCTTC.

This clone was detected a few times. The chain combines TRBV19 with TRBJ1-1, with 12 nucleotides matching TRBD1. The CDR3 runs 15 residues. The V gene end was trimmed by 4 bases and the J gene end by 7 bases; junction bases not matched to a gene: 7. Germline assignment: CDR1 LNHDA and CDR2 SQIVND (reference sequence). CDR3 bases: TGTGCCAGTAGTAGGGACAGGGGGCGCGTAGGTGAAGCTTTCTTT. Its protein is CASSRDRGRVGEAFF.

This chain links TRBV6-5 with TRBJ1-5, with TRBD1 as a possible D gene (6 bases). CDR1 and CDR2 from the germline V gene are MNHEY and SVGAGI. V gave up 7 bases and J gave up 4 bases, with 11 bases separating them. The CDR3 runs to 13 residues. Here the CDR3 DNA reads TGTGCCAGCAAGGCAGGGGCAAATCAGCCCCAGCATTTT. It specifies CASKAGANQPQHF.

The CDR3 nucleotides read TGTGCCAGCAGTCCCGCTCAGGGGGCAGGGGGCTACACCTTC. The encoded protein is CASSPAQGAGGYTF. V usage is TRBV2 and J usage is TRBJ1-2; 8 bases agree with TRBD1. CDR3 length equals 14 residues. Germline V CDR1 and CDR2: SNHLY, FYNNEI. V shed 5 bases, J shed 8 bases, and the junction held 10 bases outside the gene matches.

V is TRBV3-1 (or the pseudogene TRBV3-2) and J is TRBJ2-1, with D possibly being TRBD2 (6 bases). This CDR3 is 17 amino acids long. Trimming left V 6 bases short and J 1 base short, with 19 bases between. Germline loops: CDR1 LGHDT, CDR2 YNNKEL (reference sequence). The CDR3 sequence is CASSRPPIAESYNEQFF. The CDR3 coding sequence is TGTGCCAGCAGTCGTCCACCAATAGCGGAATCCTACAATGAGCAGTTCTTC.

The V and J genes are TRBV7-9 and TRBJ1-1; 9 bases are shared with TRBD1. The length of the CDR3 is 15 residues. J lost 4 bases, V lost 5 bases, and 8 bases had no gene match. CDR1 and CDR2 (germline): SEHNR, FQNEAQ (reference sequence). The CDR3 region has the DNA TGTGCCAGCAGCCCAGCGACAGGGGGGTTCACTGAAGCTTTCTTT. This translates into CASSPATGGFTEAFF.

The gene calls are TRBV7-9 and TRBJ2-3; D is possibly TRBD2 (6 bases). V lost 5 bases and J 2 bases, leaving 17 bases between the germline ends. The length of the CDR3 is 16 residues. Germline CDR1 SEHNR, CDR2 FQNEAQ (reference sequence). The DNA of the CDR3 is TGTGCCAGCAGCCGGGGACTGCTCTTTGACACAGATACGCAGTATTTT. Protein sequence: CASSRGLLFDTDTQYF.

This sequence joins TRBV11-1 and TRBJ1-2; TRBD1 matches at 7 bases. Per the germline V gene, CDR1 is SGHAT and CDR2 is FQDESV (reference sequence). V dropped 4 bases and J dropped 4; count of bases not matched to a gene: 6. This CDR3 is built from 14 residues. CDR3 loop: CASSSEQGIYGYTF. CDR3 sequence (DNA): TGTGCCAGCAGCTCGGAACAGGGGATCTATGGCTACACCTTC.

CDR3 sequence: CASSGPTVNTEAFF. CDR3 nucleotides: TGTGCCAGCAGTGGTCCGACAGTGAACACTGAAGCTTTCTTT. The gene calls are TRBV25-1 and TRBJ1-1; possibly TRBD1 for D (5 bases). This CDR3 region has 14 residues. Germline-derived CDR1 and CDR2 are MGHDK and SYGVNS. The ends were cut back, 4 bases at V and 0 bases at J, with 9 bases in the middle.

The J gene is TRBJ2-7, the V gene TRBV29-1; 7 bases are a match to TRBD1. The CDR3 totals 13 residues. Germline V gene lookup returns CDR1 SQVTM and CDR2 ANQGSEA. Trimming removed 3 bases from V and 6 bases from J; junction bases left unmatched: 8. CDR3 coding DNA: TGCAGCGTTGAGAGAGGGGGCCGGCGCGAGCAGTACTTC. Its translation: CSVERGGRREQYF.

Here the CDR3 DNA reads TGTGCCAGCGCTAGGGAGGACAGGATAGCCGGGGAGCTGTTTTTT. The encoded protein is CASAREDRIAGELFF. This rearrangement joins TRBV6-5 to TRBJ2-2, with D tentatively TRBD1 (7 bases). This CDR3 contains 15 residues. V lost 8 bases and J 6 bases, leaving 19 bases between the germline ends. Germline assignment: CDR1 MNHEY and CDR2 SVGAGI.

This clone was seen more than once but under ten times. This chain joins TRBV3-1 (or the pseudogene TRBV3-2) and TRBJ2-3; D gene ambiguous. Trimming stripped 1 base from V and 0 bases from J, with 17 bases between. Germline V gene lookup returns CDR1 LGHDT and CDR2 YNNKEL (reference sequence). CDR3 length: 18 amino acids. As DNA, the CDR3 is TGTGCCAGCAGCCAAGGTTATCGGTTGCAAACTAGCACAGATACGCAGTATTTT. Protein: CASSQGYRLQTSTDTQYF.

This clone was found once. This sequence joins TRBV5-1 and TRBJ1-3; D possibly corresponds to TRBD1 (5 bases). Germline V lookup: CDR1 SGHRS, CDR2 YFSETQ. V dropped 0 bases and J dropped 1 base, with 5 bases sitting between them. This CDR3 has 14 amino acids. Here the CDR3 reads CASSLGQSGNTIYF. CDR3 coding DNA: TGCGCCAGCAGCTTGGGACAGTCTGGAAACACCATATATTTT.